Listed below are T cell receptor beta chains from one sample, sequenced in a study of T cell repertoires in cytomegalovirus infection. From the reads, TCRdb called clonotypes with MiXCR, one entry per CDR3 protein. The table lists 740,000 or so distinct CDR3 sequences, about a third of them singletons. Sequencing used PBMCs. The receptors stem from a human donor in good health (CMV status not recorded). Some clones in this sample may be carry-over from other donors' samples. CDR3s include the opening cysteine and the closing phenylalanine or tryptophan. A D gene is named only where the DNA matches it firmly. Rows give clone size only sometimes, using once, few, many, or a class for an expanded clone.

V	J	D	size	DNA	CDR3
TRBV7-2	TRBJ2-5	TRBD1	few	TGTGCCAGCAGCCCGGACAGGGGAAAGACCCAGTACTTC	CASSPDRGKTQYF
TRBV27	TRBJ1-5	-	-	TGTGCCAGCAGTTCGCGGACGAATCAGCCCCAGCATTTT	CASSSRTNQPQHF
TRBV14	TRBJ1-1	TRBD1	-	TGTGCCAGCAGCCCCTACATAGGGACAGGGGACACTGAAGCTTTCTTT	CASSPYIGTGDTEAFF
TRBV2	TRBJ2-1	TRBD1	-	TGTGCCAGCTGGGTAATAAGGACAGGGGGTCTCAATGAGCAGTTCTTC	CASWVIRTGGLNEQFF
TRBV2	TRBJ1-2	-	few	TGTGCCAGCAGTGAAGGGACAATGAACTATGGCTACACCTTC	CASSEGTMNYGYTF
TRBV4-1	TRBJ1-6	-	-	TGCGCCAGCAGCCAAGCCCTTAGGGTCACTAGGGGAGATTCACCCCTCCACTTT	CASSQALRVTRGDSPLHF
TRBV2	TRBJ1-5	TRBD1	-	TGTGCCAGCAGTGTTTCCGGGACAGCTCTTAGCAATCAGCCCCAGCATTTT	CASSVSGTALSNQPQHF
TRBV7-9	TRBJ1-5	-	-	TGTGCCAGCAGCCAAGGAGGGGCTGATCAGCCCCAGCATTTT	CASSQGGADQPQHF
TRBV20-1	TRBJ1-4	-	few	TGCAGTGCTAGCGGACTTACTAATGAAAAACTGTTTTTT	CSASGLTNEKLFF
TRBV19	TRBJ1-2	-	-	TGTGCCAGTAGTACCCGCTATGGCTACACCTTC	CASSTRYGYTF
TRBV10-3	TRBJ1-3	TRBD1	-	TGTGCCACCTCAGGGGGCCCTGGAAACACCATATATTTT	CATSGGPGNTIYF
TRBV7-9	TRBJ1-1	-	few	TGTGCCAGCAGCTCGATCGGACAGTCGGAAGCTTTCTTT	CASSSIGQSEAFF
TRBV12-3/TRBV12-4	TRBJ1-1	-	few	TGTGCCAGCAGTCACCGGACAGCTGAAGCTTTCTTT	CASSHRTAEAFF
TRBV2	TRBJ1-5	-	few	TGTGCCAGCAGTGGGGTGGGGGCGGGCCAGCCCCAGCATTTT	CASSGVGAGQPQHF
TRBV5-4	TRBJ2-3	-	few	TGTGCCATCCGGGACACCCGCACAGATACGCAGTATTTT	CAIRDTRTDTQYF
TRBV27	TRBJ2-1	TRBD2	-	TGTGCCAGCAGTTTTTTAGGGCTAGCGGGAAACAATGAGCAGTTCTTC	CASSFLGLAGNNEQFF
TRBV7-2	TRBJ2-7	-	many	TGTGCCAGCAGCTTGGAGGCCTTGGAGGGGTACGAGCAGTACTTC	CASSLEALEGYEQYF
TRBV29-1	TRBJ2-7	TRBD2	-	TGCAGCGTCCGCGGGACTAGCGGAGAGGCGGTCCACGAGCAGTACTTC	CSVRGTSGEAVHEQYF
TRBV7-8	TRBJ1-2	-	few	-	CASSLNYGYTFGSGTF
TRBV7-8	TRBJ2-2	-	many	TGTGCCAGCAGCCTCTCCGCGCTCCCTCGCGGCACCGGGGAGCTGTTTTTT	CASSLSALPRGTGELFF
TRBV7-2	TRBJ2-3	TRBD2	few	TGTGCCAGCAGCTCGGTTAGCGGGAGCACAGATACGCAGTATTTT	CASSSVSGSTDTQYF
TRBV7-9	TRBJ2-1	TRBD2	few	TGTGCCAGCACCGATCTAGCGGGAGTGGCCAATGAGCAGTTCTTC	CASTDLAGVANEQFF
TRBV10-2	TRBJ2-3	TRBD1	-	TGCGCCAGCAGTGACAGGGGGCCAGATACGCAGTATTTT	CASSDRGPDTQYF
TRBV23-1	TRBJ1-4	-	-	TGCGCCAGCAGCCCCTCCTTAGACCGGGAGACAACTACTGAAAAACTGTTTTTT	CASSPSLDRETTTEKLFF
TRBV6-2/TRBV6-3	TRBJ2-7	-	many	TGTGCCAGCAGTTTCATGGGGAATAGCTACGAGCAGTACTTC	CASSFMGNSYEQYF
TRBV7-9	TRBJ2-1	TRBD1	-	TGTGCCAGCAGCGGACAAGGGACAGGGAATCTTGCTGAGCAGTTCTTC	CASSGQGTGNLAEQFF
TRBV28	TRBJ2-1	TRBD1	many	TGTGCCACCCTCCGGACAGGGACGATCAATGAGCAGTTCTTC	CATLRTGTINEQFF
TRBV7-9	TRBJ1-4	TRBD1	-	TGTGCCAGCAGCGGGCCGGGACAGGGGAGCGAAAAACTGTTTTTT	CASSGPGQGSEKLFF
TRBV7-6	TRBJ1-1	TRBD1	few	TGTGCCAGCAGCTTTGGACAGGGGTCGATAAGGACTGAAGCTTTCTTT	CASSFGQGSIRTEAFF
TRBV2	TRBJ1-2	-	many	TGTGCCAGCAGCCCGAGGTATTACGACTACACCTTC	CASSPRYYDYTF
TRBV11-2	TRBJ2-5	-	-	TGTGCCAGCAGCTTAGCACCCAGTGGCCAAGAGACCCAGTACTTC	CASSLAPSGQETQYF